These 29 T cell receptor beta chains originate from one sample sequenced in a study of OX40 agonist ivuxolimab in advanced cancers. Using immunoSEQ multiplex PCR, the repertoire was profiled, and TCRdb retains in-frame clones only, with some absent. The top ten clones hold around 2.1% of a sample with 40,000 to 55,000 clones, roughly four fifths of them seen once. Sequencing used CD4+ or CD8+ T cells sorted from blood, obtained in a trial of the OX40 agonist ivuxolimab. The receptors originated from an adult with an advanced solid tumor such as melanoma, head and neck, liver or kidney cancer.

This chain links TRBV6-1 with TRBJ2-7; 8 bases fit TRBD2. This CDR3 has 15 residues. Losses at the gene ends were 3 bases for V and 5 bases for J; bases not matched to a gene: 9. CDR1 and CDR2 (germline): MNHNS, SASEGT. For the CDR3, the DNA is TGTGCCAGCAGTGATGGGGCGGGGGGTTGGAACGAGCAGTACTTC. It yields the protein CASSDGAGGWNEQYF.

The V gene is TRBV18, the J gene TRBJ1-3; TRBD1 matches 9 bases. The CDR3 sequence is 15 residues long. Germline trimming cut 3 bases from V and 8 bases from J; bases unmatched to any gene: 8. Germline V gene sequence: CDR1 KGHSH, CDR2 LQKENI. The CDR3 region has the DNA TGTGCCAGCTCACCCCTTGGACAGGGGCATGACACCATATATTTT. Translation: CASSPLGQGHDTIYF.

V and J are TRBV27 and TRBJ2-7, with D tentatively TRBD1 (6 bases). CDR1 and CDR2 (germline): MNHEY, SMNVEV (reference sequence). Trimming cost V 7 bases and J 1 base, with 8 bases left between them. This CDR3 region has 12 residues. The chain's CDR3 is CASTDRSYEQYF. In DNA form, the CDR3 reads TGTGCCAGCACCGACAGGTCCTACGAGCAGTACTTC.

J is TRBJ2-7 and V is TRBV14, with TRBD2 matching over 9 bases. Germline-derived CDR1 and CDR2 are SGHDN and FVKESK. With V trimmed by 5 bases and J by 0 bases, 5 bases remained unmatched. The CDR3 is 15 amino acids. CDR3 residues: CASSDQREASYEQYF. The CDR3 DNA reads as TGTGCCAGCAGCGACCAGCGGGAGGCCTCCTACGAGCAGTACTTC.

The chain combines TRBV7-9 with TRBJ2-7, with D possibly called TRBD1 or TRBD2 (5 bases each). The CDR3 spans 14 residues. The V gene's germline CDR1 is SEHNR and CDR2 FQNEAQ (reference sequence). The ends were cut back, 5 bases at V and 3 bases at J, with 14 bases in the middle. In DNA form, the CDR3 reads TGTGCCAGCAGCCTCTTTGGGACGAGCTACGAGCAGTACTTC. This gives the protein CASSLFGTSYEQYF.

This clone was recorded only once. The V and J genes are TRBV4-1 and TRBJ1-5; D remains ambiguous. Trimming took off 1 base at V and 8 bases at J, with 15 bases between the two ends. The germline V gene has CDR1 MGHRA and CDR2 YSYEKL. CDR3 length: 15 amino acids. The CDR3 DNA follows: TGCGCCAGCAGCCAAGTTCGGTCGGAGATTGAGCCCCAGCATTTT. This encodes CASSQVRSEIEPQHF.

The chain carries TRBV4-1 and TRBJ2-7; D may match TRBD1 or TRBD2 (6 bases each). Germline V gives CDR1 MGHRA, CDR2 YSYEKL. The CDR3 runs 17 residues. V lost 0 bases and J lost 1, with 16 bases in between. DNA for the CDR3: TGCGCCAGCAGCCAAGATATCTCGGGGGCCCAGTCCTACGAGCAGTACTTC. Translating gives CASSQDISGAQSYEQYF.

This clone was detected once. The chain is built from TRBV15 and TRBJ2-7; no clear D. The germline V gene encodes CDR1 LNHNV and CDR2 YYDKDF (reference sequence). V was trimmed by 1 base and J by 2 bases, leaving 24 bases between them. The CDR3 consists of 19 residues. DNA for the CDR3: TGTGCCACCAGCAGAGCGGTTGTTGGAAACCGTAAAAGGACCTACGAGCAGTACTTC. This gives the protein CATSRAVVGNRKRTYEQYF. The full variable domain, in which reference TRBV15 and TRBJ2-7 provide the parts outside the CDR3, is DAMVIQNPRYQVTQFGKPVTLSCSQTLNHNVMYWYQQKSSQAPKLLFHYYDKDFNNEADTPDNFQSRRPNTSFCFLDIRSPGLGDTAMYLCATSRAVVGNRKRTYEQYFGPGTRLTVT.

The chain carries TRBV4-1 and TRBJ2-5, with 9 bases identical to TRBD2. The DNA end lines up better with TRBJ2-7; the J call may be wrong. The germline gives CDR1 MGHRA, CDR2 YSYEKL. This CDR3 is 16 amino acids long. The CDR3 loop reads CASSQVEGTSTYEQYF. CDR3 coding DNA: TGCGCCAGCAGCCAAGTAGAAGGGACTAGCACCTACGAGCAGTACTTC.

This clone was counted between two and nine times. This chain connects TRBV7-9 to TRBJ1-5, with D uncertain. This CDR3 has 15 residues. The V end was cut by 5 bases, the J end by 2 bases, with 13 bases between. Germline V gene sequence: CDR1 SEHNR, CDR2 FQNEAQ (reference sequence). CDR3 coding DNA: TGTGCCAGCAGCCCCCTCAGCGTAGGCAATCAGCCCCAGCATTTT. Protein sequence: CASSPLSVGNQPQHF. The full variable domain, completed using reference TRBV7-9 and TRBJ1-5, is DTGVSQNPRHKITKRGQNVTFRCDPISEHNRLYWYRQTLGQGPEFLTYFQNEAQLEKSRLLSDRFSAERPKGSFSTLEIQRTEQGDSAMYLCASSPLSVGNQPQHFGDGTRLSIL.

V usage is TRBV11-2 and J usage is TRBJ1-1; unclear D gene. The V and J ends lost 6 bases and 1 base respectively, with 12 bases between them. This CDR3 comprises 14 residues. Germline V CDR1 and CDR2: SGHAT, FQNNGV. The CDR3 DNA follows: TGTGCCAGCAGTCCAGGAACGGGGAACACTGAAGCTTTCTTT. Translated, it gives CASSPGTGNTEAFF.

V usage is TRBV29-1 and J usage is TRBJ2-3, with 11 positions matching TRBD2. V shed 1 base and J 4 bases; nucleotides not matched to a gene: 1. From germline, CDR1 is SQVTM and CDR2 ANQGSEA. CDR3 size: 14 residues. The CDR3 sequence is CSVEASGGSDTQYF. Written as DNA, the CDR3 is TGCAGCGTTGAAGCTAGCGGGGGGTCAGATACGCAGTATTTT.

This sequence joins TRBV5-4 and TRBJ1-2, with D possibly matching TRBD1 (5 bases). The V gene's germline CDR1 is SGHNT and CDR2 YYREEE (reference sequence). The V end lost 2 bases, the J end lost 4 bases, and 15 bases lay between the germline ends. The CDR3 is 15 residues long. The CDR3 here is CASSFNARASYGYTF. CDR3 nucleotides: TGTGCCAGCAGCTTTAATGCCAGGGCCAGCTATGGCTACACCTTC.

The chain links TRBV28 to TRBJ2-3; 7 nucleotides match TRBD2. Unmatched junction bases numbered 5, after V lost 3 bases and J lost 2 bases. This CDR3 region has 15 residues. CDR1 is MDHEN, CDR2 SYDVKM, per germline. The CDR3 DNA reads as TGTGCCAGCAGTTTGGGGGGGACCCACACAGATACGCAGTATTTT. Encoded protein: CASSLGGTHTDTQYF.

The chain is built from TRBV6-5 and TRBJ2-5; D possibly corresponds to TRBD1 (6 bases). This CDR3 has 14 residues. Germline CDR1 is MNHEY and CDR2 is SVGAGI. V shed 6 bases and J shed 2 bases, with 13 bases lying between them. The CDR3 nucleotides are TGTGCCAGCAGCACAGGGATTTTTCAAGAGACCCAGTACTTC. It codes for CASSTGIFQETQYF.

This clone is a singleton in its sample. The chain links TRBV5-4 to TRBJ2-1, with 7 bases that match TRBD2. The trim removed 0 bases at V and 7 bases at J, leaving 4 bases unmatched. The CDR3 is 14 residues long. The germline V gene has CDR1 SGHNT and CDR2 YYREEE (reference sequence). The CDR3 spells CASSLALGGNEQFF. CDR3 in DNA: TGTGCCAGCAGCTTGGCCTTGGGAGGGAATGAGCAGTTCTTC.

The J gene is TRBJ2-5, the V gene TRBV5-4; 12 bases match TRBD2. Germline CDR1 is SGHNT and CDR2 is YYREEE (reference sequence). V lost 1 base to trimming and J lost 4 bases; unmatched junction nucleotides: 5. The CDR3 length is 16 residues. The CDR3 coding sequence is TGTGCCAGCAGCTTGCGGACTAGCGGGACGAGAGAGACCCAGTACTTC. Translation: CASSLRTSGTRETQYF.

J is TRBJ1-2 and V is TRBV18; D is unresolved. The CDR3 consists of 15 residues. The germline V and J ends were trimmed by 2 bases and 5 bases, with 15 bases remaining between them. Germline-derived CDR1 and CDR2 are KGHSH and LQKENI. DNA of the CDR3: TGTGCCAGCTCACCATTGGGGAAGGACGGTTATGGCTACACCTTC. It codes for CASSPLGKDGYGYTF. The full variable domain, in which reference TRBV18 and TRBJ1-2 provide the parts outside the CDR3, is NAGVMQNPRHLVRRRGQEARLRCSPMKGHSHVYWYRQLPEEGLKFMVYLQKENIIDESGMPKERFSAEFPKEGPSILRIQQVVRGDSAAYFCASSPLGKDGYGYTFGSGTRLTVV.

This clone has a single count. This rearrangement joins TRBV6-1 to TRBJ1-5, with TRBD1 matching over 9 bases. Germline V gene lookup returns CDR1 MNHNS and CDR2 SASEGT. This CDR3 is 14 amino acids long. With 7 bases clipped from V and 1 base from J, the junction kept 2 bases outside the gene matches. The CDR3 nucleotides read TGTGCCAGCAAAGGACAGGGGAGCAATCAGCCCCAGCATTTT. The encoded protein is CASKGQGSNQPQHF.

V and J are TRBV6-5 and TRBJ2-7; D gene ambiguous. This CDR3 spans 13 amino acids. Per germline, CDR1 MNHEY and CDR2 SVGAGI. Trimming stripped 6 bases from V and 6 bases from J, with 15 bases between. This CDR3 reads CASSPFRAVEQYF. CDR3 nucleotides: TGTGCCAGCAGCCCGTTTCGTGCGGTCGAGCAGTACTTC.

The chain combines TRBV6-1 with TRBJ2-3; no clear D gene. Trimming stripped 1 base from V and 6 bases from J, with 14 bases between. CDR1 and CDR2 from the germline V gene are MNHNS and SASEGT. The CDR3 extends over 15 amino acids. The CDR3 DNA follows: TGTGCCAGCAGTGAAGTACACCCCCCTCTGGATACGCAGTATTTT. Translated, it gives CASSEVHPPLDTQYF.

The rearrangement links TRBV9 to TRBJ2-1, with 8 bases aligning to TRBD1. The CDR3 is made up of 16 amino acids. V dropped 3 bases and J dropped 5; count of bases not matched to a gene: 10. Germline V gene data show CDR1 as SGDLS and CDR2 as YYNGEE. DNA for the CDR3: TGTGCCAGCAGCGGCCAGGGGGCTAGAATAGACAATGAGCAGTTCTTC. It specifies CASSGQGARIDNEQFF.

This clone was observed once. This chain links TRBV2 with TRBJ1-2; a weak D match, TRBD1 (6 bases). Trimming pared 7 bases from V and 8 bases from J, leaving 17 bases between. Germline-derived CDR1 and CDR2 are SNHLY and FYNNEI. This CDR3 spans 13 amino acids. CDR3 DNA: TGTGCCAGCAAGACAGGAGAGGTTATGGGCTACACCTTC. This gives the protein CASKTGEVMGYTF.

The J gene is TRBJ2-1, the V gene TRBV11-2; 10 bases agree with TRBD2. Looked up from germline, CDR1 is SGHAT and CDR2 is FQNNGV. The CDR3 runs 16 residues. The junction had 9 bases not matched to a gene; V was cut back by 5 bases and J by 5 bases. The DNA of the CDR3 is TGTGCCAGCAGCCCTAATTTAGCGGGAGGTCACAATGAGCAGTTCTTC. Translation: CASSPNLAGGHNEQFF.

The chain couples TRBV13 to TRBJ2-7, with TRBD2 matching over 7 bases. The CDR3 contains 15 residues. Trimming cost V 5 bases and J 7 bases; bases outside gene matches: 14. Germline V lookup: CDR1 PRHDT, CDR2 FYEKMQ (reference sequence). CDR3 protein: CASSQDSALGREQYF. DNA for the CDR3: TGTGCCAGCAGCCAAGACAGCGCTCTCGGGAGGGAGCAGTACTTC.

The chain is built from TRBV18 and TRBJ1-6, with 7 bases fitting TRBD1. CDR3 length equals 15 residues. V shed 4 bases, J shed 9 bases, and the junction held 9 bases outside the gene matches. CDR1 and CDR2 from the germline V gene are KGHSH and LQKENI. The CDR3 spells CASSLGQGESSPLHF. The CDR3 nucleotides are TGTGCCAGCTCACTAGGCCAGGGGGAGAGTTCACCCCTCCACTTT.

This clone was observed a few times. This chain links TRBV7-9 with TRBJ1-6, with D unclear. V dropped 0 bases and J dropped 7 bases, with 4 bases sitting between them. CDR1 and CDR2 (germline): SEHNR, FQNEAQ (reference sequence). This CDR3 spans 13 amino acids. CDR3 DNA: TGTGCCAGCAGCTTAGCGCCGAATTCACCCCTCCACTTT. It specifies CASSLAPNSPLHF.

The CDR3 coding sequence is TGTGCCAGCTCACCACTTGACAGGTTGGGGACTGAAGCTTTCTTT. Its protein is CASSPLDRLGTEAFF. The chain recombines TRBV18 with TRBJ1-1, with D possibly matching TRBD1 (6 bases). The CDR3 covers 15 residues. The germline V and J ends were trimmed by 1 base and 5 bases, with 14 bases remaining between them. CDR1 and CDR2 (germline): KGHSH, LQKENI.

The chain carries TRBV10-1 and TRBJ2-3; D may be TRBD2 (5 bases). This CDR3 region has 12 residues. Germline CDR1 WNHNN, CDR2 SYGVQD (reference sequence). V lost 8 bases to trimming and J lost 5 bases, with 11 bases between them. CDR3 protein: CASGEAGDTQYF. In DNA form, the CDR3 reads TGCGCCAGCGGCGAGGCGGGAGATACGCAGTATTTT.